The 2 T cell receptor beta chains given below trace back to one sample, sequenced in a study of T cell responses to AZD1222 COVID-19 vaccine. This table comes from immunoSEQ multiplex PCR, and its TCRdb copy is limited to in-frame clones, with some not included. Of over 100,000 clones listed, 70% to 90% were seen once; the top ten hold about 22%. Sample: peripheral blood, taken on day 0 of AZD1222 vaccination. Receptors were obtained from an adult in good health.

The rearrangement joins TRBV5-1 to TRBJ2-5; no clear D gene. Per the germline V gene, CDR1 is SGHRS and CDR2 is YFSETQ. Trimming left V 0 bases short and J 5 bases short, with 11 bases between. The CDR3 has 14 residues. CDR3 region: CASSLGRGLETQYF. The CDR3 bases are TGCGCCAGCAGCTTGGGACGTGGCTTGGAGACCCAGTACTTC.

J is TRBJ1-1 and V is TRBV19; TRBD1 aligns across 8 bases. The CDR3 covers 16 residues. The trim removed 5 bases at V and 5 bases at J, leaving 13 bases unmatched. Germline V gene lookup returns CDR1 LNHDA and CDR2 SQIVND (reference sequence). The CDR3 coding sequence is TGTGCCAGTAGTGAAGGCGACAGGGGAGGAACGACTGAAGCTTTCTTT. As protein: CASSEGDRGGTTEAFF.